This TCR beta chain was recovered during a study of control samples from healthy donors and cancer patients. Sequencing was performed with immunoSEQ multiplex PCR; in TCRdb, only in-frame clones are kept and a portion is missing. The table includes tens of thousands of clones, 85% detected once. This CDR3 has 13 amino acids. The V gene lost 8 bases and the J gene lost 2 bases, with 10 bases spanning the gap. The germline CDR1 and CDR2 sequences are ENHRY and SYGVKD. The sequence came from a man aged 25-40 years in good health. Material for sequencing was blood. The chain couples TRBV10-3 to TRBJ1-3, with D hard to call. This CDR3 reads CAIRGSAGNTIYF. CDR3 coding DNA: TGTGCCATCCGAGGTTCCGCTGGAAACACCATATATTTT.